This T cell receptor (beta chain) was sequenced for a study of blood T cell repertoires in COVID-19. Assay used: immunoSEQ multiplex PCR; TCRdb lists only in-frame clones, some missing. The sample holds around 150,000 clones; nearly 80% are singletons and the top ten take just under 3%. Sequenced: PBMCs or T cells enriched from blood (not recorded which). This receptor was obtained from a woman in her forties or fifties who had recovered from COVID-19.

Here the CDR3 reads CASSVTGGNTIYF. In nucleotides, the CDR3 is TGTGCCAGCAGCGTGACAGGGGGAAACACCATATATTTT. The chain employs TRBV9 and TRBJ1-3; 7 bases align to TRBD1. V lost 2 bases to trimming and J lost 4 bases; unmatched junction nucleotides: 0. This CDR3 has 13 residues. The germline V gene has CDR1 SGDLS and CDR2 YYNGEE.